The 25 T cell receptor beta chains below come from one sample, sequenced in a study of quantifying T cell responses using KT2 cells. Whole-study context: TCR alpha and beta constant-region primers primed reverse transcription of RNA.

Each cDNA got a UMI-containing oligo ligated at its 3' end. First-round PCR used three to five cycles and beta primers RC1.1 and RC1.2 covering TRBC1 and TRBC2. TCRdb re-derived calls from the UMI-ligation and nested PCR reads in MiXCR, one entry per CDR3 protein. In the table there are tens of thousands of distinct CDR3 sequences, roughly 12% of which are singletons. The sample was PBMCs spiked with cells of the T cell clone KT2. All receptors come from a human donor.

The genes are TRBV3-1 and TRBJ2-5; D remains unclear. The length of the CDR3 is 13 residues. Between the trimmed V and J ends, which lost 5 bases and 2 bases, there was a span of 9 bases. Germline lookup yields CDR1 LGHDT and CDR2 YNNKEL (reference sequence). CDR3 DNA: TGTGCCAGCAGCTTCGGCCCACAAGAGACCCAGTACTTC. The encoded protein is CASSFGPQETQYF.

The table lists this clonotype with many counts. The chain uses TRBV29-1 and TRBJ1-1; D not resolved. Trimming cost V 5 bases and J 3 bases, with 7 bases left between them. The germline CDR1 and CDR2 sequences are SQVTM and ANQGSEA. The CDR3 extends over 11 amino acids. CDR3 DNA sequence: TGCAGCGTTCGAGGTGACACTGAAGCTTTCTTT. Protein product: CSVRGDTEAFF.

V usage is TRBV27 and J usage is TRBJ2-7; D tentatively fits TRBD1 or TRBD2 (5 bases each). The CDR3 has 15 residues. From germline, CDR1 is MNHEY and CDR2 SMNVEV (reference sequence). The ends were cut back, 6 bases at V and 3 bases at J, with 18 bases in the middle. CDR3 residues: CASSRDGRNHYEQYF. The CDR3 coding sequence is TGTGCCAGCAGCCGGGACGGACGAAATCACTACGAGCAGTACTTC.

This clonotype showed up just a few times. The rearrangement joins TRBV6-1 to TRBJ2-3; D tentatively reads TRBD1 or TRBD2 (5 bases each). CDR3 length: 15 amino acids. The germline V and J ends were trimmed by 2 bases and 1 base, with 10 bases remaining between them. Germline assignment: CDR1 MNHNS and CDR2 SASEGT. For the CDR3, the DNA is TGTGCCAGCAGTGAATATCAGGGACGCACAGATACGCAGTATTTT. This encodes CASSEYQGRTDTQYF.

The V and J genes are TRBV2 and TRBJ2-3; the D is unclear. CDR1 is SNHLY and CDR2 is FYNNEI in the germline V gene. V lost 4 bases and J lost 1, with 3 bases in between. The CDR3 has 12 amino acids. The CDR3 protein is CASSGRTDTQYF. The CDR3 DNA follows: TGTGCCAGCAGTGGACGCACAGATACGCAGTATTTT. The full variable domain, in which reference TRBV2 and TRBJ2-3 provide the parts outside the CDR3, is EPEVTQTPSHQVTQMGQEVILRCVPISNHLYFYWYRQILGQKVEFLVSFYNNEISEKSEIFDDQFSVERPDGSNFTLKIRSTKLEDSAMYFCASSGRTDTQYFGPGTRLTVL.

The CDR3 nucleotides read TGTGCCAGCAGCTATAACCCTAGCGGCGGGGAGCTGTTTTTT. Protein sequence: CASSYNPSGGELFF. The chain joins TRBV7-9 to TRBJ2-2, with 7 bases lining up with TRBD2. In germline, CDR1 is SEHNR, CDR2 FQNEAQ (reference sequence). The CDR3 is 14 amino acids. Germline trimming cut 4 bases from V and 7 bases from J; bases unmatched to any gene: 6.

The chain has TRBV5-1 and TRBJ2-1; TRBD2 is a possible D gene (6 bases). CDR3 length equals 16 residues. Germline V gives CDR1 SGHRS, CDR2 YFSETQ. Deletions cut 2 bases from V and 5 bases from J, with 17 bases between. CDR3 nucleotide sequence: TGCGCCAGCAGCTTACAATGGAGGGCCAGCCACAATGAGCAGTTCTTC. The encoded protein is CASSLQWRASHNEQFF.

Many counts were recorded for this clonotype. The chain is built from TRBV18 and TRBJ1-1; a possible D gene is TRBD1 (5 bases). CDR3 size: 14 residues. The V and J ends lost 2 bases and 8 bases respectively, with 15 bases between them. Per the germline V gene, CDR1 is KGHSH and CDR2 is LQKENI. CDR3 sequence reads: CASSPSGGKGEAFF. DNA for the CDR3: TGTGCCAGCTCACCATCAGGCGGGAAGGGGGAAGCTTTCTTT. The full variable domain, with the rest looked up from reference TRBV18 and TRBJ1-1, is NAGVMQNPRHLVRRRGQEARLRCSPMKGHSHVYWYRQLPEEGLKFMVYLQKENIIDESGMPKERFSAEFPKEGPSILRIQQVVRGDSAAYFCASSPSGGKGEAFFGQGTRLTVV.

This clonotype has only a few counts. The chain recombines TRBV5-6 with TRBJ2-7; D call uncertain. The V and J ends lost 0 bases and 3 bases respectively, with 4 bases between them. Germline V lookup: CDR1 SGHDT, CDR2 YYEEEE. The CDR3 contains 12 residues. The CDR3 sequence: CASSLVNYEQYF. The CDR3 bases are TGTGCCAGCAGCTTGGTTAACTACGAGCAGTACTTC.

V is TRBV5-1 and J is TRBJ1-1; D gene ambiguous. From germline, CDR1 is SGHRS and CDR2 YFSETQ. The CDR3 totals 15 residues. V lost 0 bases and J 1 base, leaving 10 bases between the germline ends. The CDR3 DNA reads as TGCGCCAGCAGCTTGGGGTATTTGACGAACACTGAAGCTTTCTTT. Residues: CASSLGYLTNTEAFF.

The table lists this clonotype with a few counts. The CDR3 sequence is CASSMSHTGGRAFGYTF. In nucleotides, the CDR3 is TGTGCCAGTAGTATGAGCCACACGGGGGGAAGAGCTTTTGGCTACACCTTC. V is TRBV19 and J is TRBJ1-2; D perhaps matches TRBD1 (5 bases). Trimming shortened V by 3 bases and J by 7 bases, and 24 bases separated the two germline ends. CDR1 is LNHDA, CDR2 SQIVND, per germline (reference sequence). The CDR3 covers 17 residues.

V usage is TRBV14 and J usage is TRBJ2-7, with no clear D. This CDR3 is built from 20 residues. CDR1 is SGHDN and CDR2 is FVKESK in the germline V gene. The V and J ends lost 1 base and 4 bases respectively, with 29 bases between them. The CDR3 loop is CASSQGNTPFPQLDLYEQYF. For the CDR3, the DNA is TGTGCCAGCAGCCAAGGAAACACACCTTTTCCACAATTGGATCTTTACGAGCAGTACTTC. Looking up the rest from reference TRBV14 and TRBJ2-7 gives the full variable domain: EAGVTQFPSHSVIEKGQTVTLRCDPISGHDNLYWYRRVMGKEIKFLLHFVKESKQDESGMPNNRFLAERTGGTYSTLKVQPAELEDSGVYFCASSQGNTPFPQLDLYEQYFGPGTRLTVT.

The genes are TRBV5-1 and TRBJ2-1; D is uncertain. The V gene lost 0 bases and the J gene lost 3 bases, with 10 bases spanning the gap. This CDR3 is built from 15 residues. From germline, CDR1 is SGHRS and CDR2 YFSETQ. The CDR3 reads CASSLVYSYYNEQFF. The CDR3 coding sequence is TGCGCCAGCAGCTTGGTTTACAGCTACTACAATGAGCAGTTCTTC.

This chain uses TRBV30 with TRBJ2-5; 15 bases are a match to TRBD2. CDR1 and CDR2 from the germline V gene are GTSNPN and SVGIG (reference sequence). The J segment lost 4 bases and the V segment lost 0 bases, leaving 6 bases of the junction unmatched. The CDR3 extends over 17 amino acids. DNA for the CDR3: TGTGCCTGGAGTGTACGGGGACTAGCGGGGGGTTCAGAGACCCAGTACTTC. This gives the protein CAWSVRGLAGGSETQYF.

There are a few counts of this clonotype. V is TRBV2 and J is TRBJ1-2; D unresolved. This CDR3 contains 13 residues. Trimming removed 5 bases at V and 4 bases at J, with 11 bases between. Germline CDR1 reads SNHLY; CDR2 reads FYNNEI. CDR3 region: CASSQALSYGYTF. The CDR3 DNA reads TGTGCCAGCAGTCAGGCACTTTCCTATGGCTACACCTTC.

This clonotype was found many times. The chain couples TRBV11-2 to TRBJ1-2; 9 nucleotides line up with TRBD1. Trimming cost V 3 bases and J 8 bases; bases outside gene matches: 4. Germline values: CDR1 SGHAT, CDR2 FQNNGV. This CDR3 has 13 residues. Written as DNA, the CDR3 is TGTGCCAGCAGCTTCTGGGACAGGGAGGGCTACACCTTC. Translation gives CASSFWDREGYTF.

In its sample, this clonotype was seen a few times. This chain uses TRBV6-1 with TRBJ1-1; D remains unclear. The V gene's germline CDR1 is MNHNS and CDR2 SASEGT. The V end lost 8 bases, the J end lost 8 bases, and 24 bases lay between the germline ends. This CDR3 has 15 residues. CDR3 sequence: CASPLWESGRAEAFF. The CDR3 coding sequence is TGTGCCAGCCCTCTTTGGGAAAGTGGGAGGGCAGAAGCTTTCTTT.

This clonotype has a count of ten or more. The chain recombines TRBV6-5 with TRBJ1-3; D gene ambiguous. The CDR3 runs 11 residues. V was pared by 6 bases and J by 7 bases, with 7 bases between. Germline CDR1 reads MNHEY; CDR2 reads SVGAGI. CDR3 sequence (DNA): TGTGCCAGCAGCGTAAGGAACACCATATATTTT. Its translation: CASSVRNTIYF.

This clonotype was seen repeatedly, ten times or more. J is TRBJ1-1 and V is TRBV4-2; TRBD1 agrees at 9 bases. The CDR3 totals 15 residues. The germline V gene has CDR1 LGHNA and CDR2 YNFKEQ. V was pared by 0 bases and J by 11 bases, with 10 bases of the junction left unmatched. CDR3 DNA sequence: TGTGCCAGCAGCCAAGAAGGGACAGGGACGGCGTGGGCTTTCTTT. Protein sequence: CASSQEGTGTAWAFF.

This clonotype was detected only a few times. This sequence joins TRBV6-6 and TRBJ1-1; D ambiguous. V lost 7 bases to trimming and J lost 5 bases, with 14 bases between them. Germline CDR1 MNHNY, CDR2 SVGAGI (reference sequence). This CDR3 has 13 amino acids. The CDR3 bases are TGTGCCAGCAAGACTACCGGGTTTACTGAAGCTTTCTTT. Translating it yields CASKTTGFTEAFF.

This clonotype appeared a few times. This chain links TRBV9 with TRBJ2-6; no clear D. V was trimmed by 2 bases and J by 0 bases, leaving 0 bases between them. Germline CDR1 and CDR2: SGDLS and YYNGEE. The CDR3 has 13 amino acids. CDR3 residues: CASSVSGANVLTF. In DNA, the CDR3 is TGTGCCAGCAGCGTCTCTGGGGCCAACGTCCTGACTTTC. Full variable domain (remainder filled in from reference TRBV9 and TRBJ2-6): DSGVTQTPKHLITATGQRVTLRCSPRSGDLSVYWYQQSLDQGLQFLIQYYNGEERAKGNILERFSAQQFPDLHSELNLSSLELGDSALYFCASSVSGANVLTFGAGSRLTVL.

This chain links TRBV20-1 with TRBJ1-5, with D maybe TRBD1 (6 bases). CDR1 and CDR2 from the germline V gene are DFQATT and SNEGSKA (reference sequence). Trimming took 6 bases from V and 0 from J, leaving 24 bases between them. CDR3 length: 18 amino acids. The CDR3 DNA is TGCAGTGCCACAGGCGGGATACAGGGACCATATAGCAATCAGCCCCAGCATTTT. Amino acids: CSATGGIQGPYSNQPQHF.

This clonotype was seen repeatedly, ten times or more. The chain links TRBV4-2 to TRBJ2-1; TRBD2 matches at 11 bases. The CDR3 is made up of 16 amino acids. Losses at the gene ends were 5 bases for V and 6 bases for J; bases not matched to a gene: 9. Germline CDR1 LGHNA, CDR2 YNFKEQ. CDR3 sequence (DNA): TGTGCCAGCAGCTTTACTAGCGGGGGTGGTCTCAATGAGCAGTTCTTC. Amino acid sequence: CASSFTSGGGLNEQFF.

This clonotype was detected many times. The rearrangement links TRBV6-4 to TRBJ1-4; the match to TRBD1 covers 8 bases. The CDR3 runs 14 residues. Unmatched junction bases numbered 5, after V lost 6 bases and J lost 5 bases. Germline loops: CDR1 MRHNA, CDR2 SNTAGT. CDR3 nucleotides: TGTGCCAGCAGGACCGGGACAGGAAATGAAAAACTGTTTTTT. Translated, it gives CASRTGTGNEKLFF.

The gene calls are TRBV5-1 and TRBJ2-7, with 8 bases identical to TRBD1. Losses at the gene ends were 4 bases for V and 6 bases for J; bases not matched to a gene: 12. In germline, CDR1 is SGHRS, CDR2 YFSETQ. The CDR3 loop spans 15 amino acids. CDR3 sequence (DNA): TGCGCCAGCAGCCGAACGTGGACAGGGACGACCGAGCAGTACTTC. Translating it yields CASSRTWTGTTEQYF.